This record covers a single TCR beta chain. The specificity of this receptor is unknown. Per-nucleotide qualities are absent, and no much larger clonotype sits a single base away. The CDR3 measures 15 amino acids from cysteine to phenylalanine. The CDR3 DNA has 45 bases and is translated from base 1. V and J are truncated by 0 bases and 3 bases respectively, leaving an intervening sequence of 11 bases. Taken from the germline V gene, the CDR1 and CDR2 loops are MGHRA and YSYEKL. This entry is derived from a study of radiation and T cells in renal cell carcinoma (dated by TCRdb to about 2020). Some background on the complete study: In total, approximately 53 samples underwent TCR beta sequencing: about 25 tumors plus 27 peripheral blood samples. Across all 53 samples, several million unique CDR3 nucleotide sequences encoding about 2.7 million unique CDR3 amino acid sequences were identified. The full study reports these points: In blood, the top tumor clonotypes increased from baseline to 2 weeks after radiation and then shrank by 4 weeks, which suggests a temporary expansion of tumor-resident clones. The single-armed trial design could not address effects of radiation dose or scheduling on the TCR repertoire. A greater number of dominant CDR3 motifs was detected in irradiated tumors than in control tumors, and a larger share of the repertoire was occupied by these motifs in irradiated tumors than in control tumors. Intratumoral heterogeneity went uncaptured because the only tumor material available was small regions of 0.9 to 1 g. Compared with controls, irradiated tumors had higher TCR clonality, as the top 100 clonotypes made up an average of about 54% of the repertoire, versus approximately 43% in nephrectomy-only tumors. Because pretreatment tumor biopsies were not available, the study could not determine whether clonotypes were already present within the tumor at baseline.

The time point label corresponds to: tumor resected at nephrectomy. In light of the paper, this sample's treatment or condition label describes: 15 Gy SBRT to primary tumor, nephrectomy 4 weeks later. Samples were obtained from a clinical trial, in which 15 Gy stereotactic body radiation therapy was delivered to primary renal cell carcinomas and nephrectomy was performed 4 weeks later. Every patient had renal cell carcinoma of clear cell pathology. Tumor processing involved mechanical dissociation, digestion with collagenase/hyaluronidase at 37 degrees C, handling in gentleMACS C tubes, and storage in liquid nitrogen. The QIAamp DNA Blood Mini Kit (Qiagen) was used to prepare genomic DNA for TCR sequencing. The analyses included just those samples that passed every quality control check. Following the manufacturer's recommendations, the immunoSEQ kit was used to generate TCR beta libraries from genomic DNA. To prepare the libraries, a first multiplex PCR with proprietary primers was run, followed by a second PCR that added unique barcodes, and a bead cleanup was done after each round. A kit-provided positive control reaction and a negative control reaction were included in every sample batch. The final libraries were assessed on an Agilent 4200 TapeStation D1000 ScreenTape, pooled by volume, and quantified by qPCR. Sequencing was performed on an Illumina NextSeq500 with a MidOutput 150-cycle cartridge, and 156 Read1 and 15 Index1 cycles were run with kit custom primers. The pooled library was loaded at about 0.96 pM, and approximately 18% PhiX control was spiked in. On the authors' methods: Vendor-processed data were analyzed in R, with a clonotype defined as all T cells sharing the same CDR3 nucleotide sequence. In the clone abundance analyses, frequencies in each sample were normalized to that sample's 10,000 most abundant clones. Public T cell clones, which averaged fewer than five per sample, were removed prior to analysis. The dominant motif analysis was done with ImmunoMap using the PAM10 matrix, a gap penalty of 30, and a homology threshold of 0.3, and motifs with a cumulative frequency of at least 0.01 were considered dominant. Tumor-enriched clonotypes and baseline blood-enriched clonotypes were defined as those with an abundance difference of at least 32-fold between compartments. The Baroni-Urbani and Buser coefficient was used to measure tumor-blood repertoire similarity, and groups were compared with two-tailed Wilcoxon tests in R. TCRdb took this table from immuneACCESS and kept in-frame rearrangements with V and J called. Such tables lack part of the clones; where checked against another copy, unresolved V genes explain under half of the gap, and the rest is unexplained. From that table come the V and J calls and clone size; the DNA was used to work out D and trimming. Within this sample are tens of thousands of clones, with roughly half of them counted one time only. The biggest ten clones account for more than 15% of the sample.

The sequencing used tumor tissue, collected from a patient whose treatment included radiotherapy and nephrectomy. Recombination linked TRBV4-1 to TRBJ1-2, with TRBD1 tentatively as D gene (5 bases match). This clonotype was obtained from a woman between 45 and 65 years old with renal cell carcinoma. For the CDR3, the sequence is CASSQDYAGYYGYTF. The nucleotide sequence reads TGCGCCAGCAGCCAAGATTATGCAGGGTACTATGGCTACACCTTC.